Following are 17 T cell receptor beta chains from one sample sequenced in a study of blood T cell repertoires in COVID-19. This table comes from immunoSEQ multiplex PCR, and its TCRdb copy is limited to in-frame clones, with some not included. The sample yields about 190,000 clones, about 86% seen once. Material: peripheral blood. The receptors derive from a man aged 45 to 65 with active or convalescent COVID-19.

The CDR3 is CASSSPLAGVGGNEQFF. The CDR3 DNA is TGTGCCAGCAGCTCTCCGTTAGCGGGAGTTGGCGGGAATGAGCAGTTCTTC. The V call is TRBV7-3, the J call TRBJ2-1, with 9 bases that match TRBD2. CDR3 size: 17 residues. With V trimmed by 4 bases and J by 7 bases, 14 bases remained unmatched. Germline V gene data show CDR1 as SGHTA and CDR2 as FQGTGA.

The chain links TRBV20-1 to TRBJ2-3; 12 bases line up with TRBD2. V shed 3 bases, J shed 6 bases, and the junction held 13 bases outside the gene matches. Germline assignment: CDR1 DFQATT and CDR2 SNEGSKA (reference sequence). The CDR3 is made up of 17 amino acids. Here the CDR3 reads CSASPPSSGRGGDTQYF. CDR3 bases: TGCAGTGCTAGTCCCCCGTCTAGCGGGAGGGGGGGGGATACGCAGTATTTT.

The chain joins TRBV3-1 (or the pseudogene TRBV3-2) to TRBJ1-1, with D perhaps TRBD1 (5 bases). Germline V lookup: CDR1 LGHDT, CDR2 YNNKEL (reference sequence). The CDR3 spans 14 residues. The germline V and J ends were trimmed by 5 bases and 4 bases, with 14 bases remaining between them. CDR3 sequence: CASSASGGSTEAFF. The CDR3 coding sequence is TGTGCCAGCAGCGCCTCGGGGGGGTCCACTGAAGCTTTCTTT.

This clone came up a few times. The chain is built from TRBV7-9 and TRBJ1-3, with 7 bases matching TRBD1. V lost 5 bases to trimming and J lost 3 bases; unmatched junction nucleotides: 13. Germline V gene data show CDR1 as SEHNR and CDR2 as FQNEAQ (reference sequence). The CDR3 length is 17 residues. The CDR3 DNA sequence: TGTGCCAGCAGCCAGGGCACTATAGGGGGCTATGGAAACACCATATATTTT. Translation gives CASSQGTIGGYGNTIYF.

This clone was observed a handful of times. The chain has TRBV27 and TRBJ1-2; TRBD1 is a possible D gene (6 bases). The V and J ends lost 7 bases and 2 bases respectively, with 14 bases between them. The V gene's germline CDR1 is MNHEY and CDR2 SMNVEV (reference sequence). The CDR3 is made up of 14 amino acids. The CDR3 sequence: CASTSRGGNYGYTF. The CDR3 nucleotides are TGTGCCAGCACTTCTCGGGGGGGCAACTATGGCTACACCTTC.

V usage is TRBV30 and J usage is TRBJ2-7, with 8 bases matching TRBD2. The CDR3 has 14 amino acids. V was clipped by 3 bases and J by 3 bases; unmatched bases: 7. Germline V gives CDR1 GTSNPN, CDR2 SVGIG (reference sequence). The CDR3 reads CAWSTSGGSYEQYF. CDR3 in DNA: TGTGCCTGGAGCACCTCGGGGGGGAGCTACGAGCAGTACTTC. Supplemented by reference TRBV30 and TRBJ2-7, the full variable domain reads SQTIHQWPATLVQPVGSPLSLECTVEGTSNPNLYWYRQAAGRGLQLLFYSVGIGQISSEVPQNLSASRPQDRQFILSSKKLLLSDSGFYLCAWSTSGGSYEQYFGPGTRLTVT.

This clone was recorded once. V usage is TRBV2 and J usage is TRBJ1-6; D is undetermined. The germline V gene has CDR1 SNHLY and CDR2 FYNNEI. Trimming took off 6 bases at V and 0 bases at J, with 9 bases between the two ends. CDR3 length: 15 residues. CDR3 in amino acids: CASRRRSSYNSPLHF. CDR3 DNA: TGTGCCAGCAGGAGGCGGAGCTCCTATAATTCACCCCTCCACTTT.

The chain carries TRBV5-4 and TRBJ2-5; 7 bases are shared with TRBD2. With V trimmed by 4 bases and J by 1 base, 13 bases remained unmatched. Germline CDR1 is SGHNT and CDR2 is YYREEE (reference sequence). The CDR3 loop spans 17 amino acids. CDR3 bases: TGTGCCAGCAGCCCGCGGAGGGCAGCGGGGATCCAAGAGACCCAGTACTTC. It encodes CASSPRRAAGIQETQYF.

This clone appeared a few times. The gene calls are TRBV9 and TRBJ1-2; D perhaps matches TRBD1 (6 bases). The CDR3 spans 17 residues. Germline CDR1 and CDR2: SGDLS and YYNGEE. V was clipped by 0 bases and J by 0 bases, with 15 bases between them. The CDR3 bases are TGTGCCAGCAGCGTAGTCCAACCGGACAGCCCTAACTATGGCTACACCTTC. Residues: CASSVVQPDSPNYGYTF.

The V gene is TRBV7-9, the J gene TRBJ2-1, with D possibly TRBD2 on 6 matching bases. Germline CDR1 SEHNR, CDR2 FQNEAQ (reference sequence). Trimming stripped 6 bases from V and 3 bases from J, with 15 bases between. The CDR3 sequence is 15 residues long. This CDR3 reads CASSLPMRDYNEQFF. CDR3 nucleotides: TGTGCCAGCAGTTTACCCATGCGGGACTACAATGAGCAGTTCTTC.

The chain is built from TRBV6-2 or TRBV6-3 and TRBJ1-2; no firm D call. The CDR3 totals 14 residues. V dropped 0 bases and J dropped 4 bases, with 9 bases sitting between them. CDR1 is MNHEY and CDR2 is SVGEGT in the germline V gene. CDR3 residues: CASSYSPGTYGYTF. DNA of the CDR3: TGTGCCAGCAGTTACTCGCCAGGCACCTATGGCTACACCTTC.

This chain connects TRBV5-4 to TRBJ2-5; 7 bases agree with TRBD1. J lost 2 bases, V lost 2 bases, and 6 bases had no gene match. The germline V gene encodes CDR1 SGHNT and CDR2 YYREEE (reference sequence). CDR3 size: 15 residues. The CDR3 region has the DNA TGTGCCAGCAGCTTAAGACAGGGCTTACAAGAGACCCAGTACTTC. Protein sequence: CASSLRQGLQETQYF.

The rearrangement joins TRBV6-5 to TRBJ1-3; TRBD1 aligns across 8 bases. This CDR3 is 15 amino acids long. Unmatched junction bases numbered 3, after V lost 2 bases and J lost 3 bases. The germline V gene encodes CDR1 MNHEY and CDR2 SVGAGI. The CDR3 here is CASSYQGALGNTIYF. The DNA of the CDR3 is TGTGCCAGCAGTTACCAGGGGGCGCTTGGAAACACCATATATTTT.

This clone was detected once. This chain links TRBV5-1 with TRBJ1-1, with TRBD1 as a possible D gene (5 bases). Germline values: CDR1 SGHRS, CDR2 YFSETQ. This CDR3 is 14 amino acids long. V was shortened by 6 bases and J by 1 base, with 13 bases between the two germline ends. The CDR3 nucleotides are TGCGCCAGCACCGTAGACAGCTCGAACACTGAAGCTTTCTTT. Protein: CASTVDSSNTEAFF.

The V and J genes are TRBV18 and TRBJ2-5; 8 bases map to TRBD2. The trim removed 1 base at V and 3 bases at J, leaving 7 bases unmatched. Germline-derived CDR1 and CDR2 are KGHSH and LQKENI. This CDR3 region has 16 residues. Here the CDR3 reads CASSPRVSGGEETQYF. The CDR3 DNA follows: TGTGCCAGCTCACCACGGGTGAGCGGGGGTGAAGAGACCCAGTACTTC.

The chain uses TRBV12-3 or TRBV12-4 and TRBJ1-1, with 7 bases identical to TRBD1. This CDR3 comprises 12 residues. The J segment lost 8 bases and the V segment lost 6 bases, leaving 6 bases of the junction unmatched. The CDR3 loop is CASRTTTGEAFF. CDR3 nucleotides: TGTGCCAGCAGAACAACGACAGGGGAAGCTTTCTTT.

The rearrangement links TRBV6-4 to TRBJ2-3; D is unclear. Germline V CDR1 and CDR2: MRHNA, SNTAGT. The V end lost 6 bases, the J end lost 8 bases, and 12 bases lay between the germline ends. The CDR3 is 12 amino acids. The CDR3 bases are TGTGCCAGCAGGGGCCCTTACGGTACGCAGTATTTT. It encodes CASRGPYGTQYF.